Listed here are 6 T cell receptor beta chains from one sample, sequenced in a study of patients and donors after allogeneic stem cell transplantation. TCRdb passed the RT-PCR reads through MiXCR, listing each CDR3 protein once. The sample has roughly 940,000 distinct CDR3 sequences, approximately 19% seen once. Input material: blood, either unsorted or a sorted T cell fraction (not recorded which). The receptors come from a human donor who was either an allogeneic HSCT recipient or a stem cell or donor lymphocyte infusion donor (not recorded which). It is not recorded whose cells these are; they may come from a transplant donor.

The chain employs TRBV20-1 and TRBJ2-1; 9 nucleotides match TRBD2. The V segment lost 0 bases and the J segment 4 bases; nucleotides outside the gene matches: 13. Looked up from germline, CDR1 is DFQATT and CDR2 is SNEGSKA (reference sequence). This CDR3 has 18 amino acids. The CDR3, as DNA: TGCAGTGCTAGAGATCACACTGAGCGGGGGGTCTCGTACAATGAGCAGTTCTTC. It codes for CSARDHTERGVSYNEQFF.

This clonotype was counted a few times. The chain carries TRBV4-3 and TRBJ1-2; D unresolved. This CDR3 is built from 13 residues. In germline, CDR1 is LGHNA, CDR2 YSLEER. V lost 0 bases to trimming and J lost 5 bases, with 7 bases between them. The CDR3 DNA is TGCGCCAGCAGCCAAGACAGGTTGTATGGCTACACCTTC. This sequence encodes CASSQDRLYGYTF.

This clonotype was observed a handful of times. This sequence joins TRBV5-6 and TRBJ2-1, with 9 bases fitting TRBD1. This CDR3 has 16 amino acids. The V segment lost 0 bases and the J segment 9 bases; nucleotides outside the gene matches: 10. From germline, CDR1 is SGHDT and CDR2 YYEEEE. CDR3 sequence reads: CASSLGPQGAAGEQFF. The CDR3, as DNA: TGTGCCAGCAGCTTGGGCCCACAGGGGGCCGCTGGTGAGCAGTTCTTC.

This clonotype was counted a few times. The chain recombines TRBV11-3 with TRBJ2-7; D may be TRBD2 (5 bases). Per germline, CDR1 SGHNT and CDR2 YENEEA. The CDR3 spans 15 residues. Trimming pared 0 bases from V and 4 bases from J, leaving 13 bases between. The DNA for the CDR3 is TGTGCCAGCAGCTTAGAGGAGCGGTCTACGTACGAGCAGTACTTC. This encodes CASSLEERSTYEQYF.

This clonotype was found a few times. The chain links TRBV5-1 to TRBJ1-2, with 8 bases matching TRBD1. After removal of 3 bases from V and 2 bases from J, the junction contained 9 bases not matched to a gene. The CDR3 length is 16 residues. CDR1 is SGHRS, CDR2 YFSETQ, per germline. CDR3: CASSSFPGQENYGYTF. The CDR3 nucleotides read TGCGCCAGCAGCTCTTTCCCGGGACAGGAGAACTATGGCTACACCTTC.

Only a few counts were recorded for this clonotype. This sequence joins TRBV20-1 and TRBJ2-1, with 11 bases matching TRBD2. Per the germline V gene, CDR1 is DFQATT and CDR2 is SNEGSKA (reference sequence). J gave up 7 bases and V 2 bases, and 10 bases lay outside the gene matches. The CDR3 sequence is 16 residues long. The CDR3 sequence: CSARQFTSGSGNEQFF. The CDR3 coding sequence is TGCAGTGCTAGACAATTCACTAGCGGGAGTGGGAATGAGCAGTTCTTC.